This T cell receptor beta chain was observed in a study of T-cell memory formation after mild COVID-19. About the study: The two donors had largely donor-specific TCR clusters. Study results and caveats: CD8+ contracting clones occupied EMRA, while CD4+ ones occupied mainly CM and EM. SARS-CoV-2 specificity was not confirmed for second-wave clones peaking on day 37.

This clonotype was counted between two and nine times. Its cognate antigen is unknown. With constant-segment primers, 5'RACE yielded cDNA libraries of TCR alpha and TCR beta that carried sample barcodes and UMIs. TCRdb re-analysed the 5' RACE reads in MiXCR, keeping a single row per CDR3 protein. This table holds 58,000 or so distinct CDR3 sequences, 28% found once. V dropped 4 bases and J dropped 2 bases, with 11 bases sitting between them. The germline CDR1 and CDR2 sequences are LGHNA and YSLEER. The CDR3 spans 14 residues. Sequences were obtained from PBMCs or a T cell subset sorted from them (not recorded which). The genes are TRBV4-3 and TRBJ2-5; TRBD1 or TRBD2 may be the D gene (6 bases each). The sequence was collected from a man between 18 and 35 years old who had mild COVID-19 (a few samples of this study predate the infection). Cell type and time point are not known. The CDR3 sequence: CASSPEGVQETQYF. CDR3 DNA sequence: TGCGCCAGCAGCCCGGAGGGGGTACAAGAGACCCAGTACTTC.